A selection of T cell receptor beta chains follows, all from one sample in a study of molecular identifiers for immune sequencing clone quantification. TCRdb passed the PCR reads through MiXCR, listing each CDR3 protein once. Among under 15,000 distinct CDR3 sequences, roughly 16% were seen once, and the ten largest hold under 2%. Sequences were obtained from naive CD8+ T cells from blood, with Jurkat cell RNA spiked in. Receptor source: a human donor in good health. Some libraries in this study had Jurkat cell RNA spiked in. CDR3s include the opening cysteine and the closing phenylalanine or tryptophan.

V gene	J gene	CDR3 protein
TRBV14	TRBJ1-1	CASSPTTWGTEAFF
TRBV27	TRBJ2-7	CASSLYQGTSYEQYF
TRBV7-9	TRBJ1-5	CASSFNGDSNQPQHF
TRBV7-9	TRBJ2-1	CASSLARPSSGSFNEQFF
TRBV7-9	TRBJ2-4	CASSLDKAKNIQYF
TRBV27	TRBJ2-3	CASSLSLAGLGTDTQYF
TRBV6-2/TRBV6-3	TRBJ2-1	CASSYGNEQFF
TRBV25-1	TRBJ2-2	CASGDTGELFF
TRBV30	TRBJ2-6	CAWRPIPGANVLTF
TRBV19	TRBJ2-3	CASTEAGGVDTQYF
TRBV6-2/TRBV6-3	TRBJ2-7	CASSYSAGGGGAYEQYF
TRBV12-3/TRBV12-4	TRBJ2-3	CASSLLAGAADTQYF
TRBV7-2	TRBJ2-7	CASSLVGYEQYF
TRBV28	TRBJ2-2	CASSLMEGLKETWAGELFF
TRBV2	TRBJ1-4	CASLTNEKQFF
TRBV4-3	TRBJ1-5	CASSQRLGSNQPQHF
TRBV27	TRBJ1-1	CASRTGATEAFF
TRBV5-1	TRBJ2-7	CASSFSSGSHEQYF
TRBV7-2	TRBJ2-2	CASSLDPRGLAGYTGELFF
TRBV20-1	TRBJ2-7	CSAEDFESYEQYF
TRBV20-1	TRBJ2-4	CSASRTSGELAKNIQYF
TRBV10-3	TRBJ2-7	CAISESTYEQYF
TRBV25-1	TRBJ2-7	CASSEYRSEQYF
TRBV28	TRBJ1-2	CASSFTGQGYGYTF
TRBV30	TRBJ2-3	CAWSHPLEALEDTQYF
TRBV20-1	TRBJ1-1	CSALVGGDRTEAFF
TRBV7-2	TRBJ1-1	CASSLGVGPTEAFF
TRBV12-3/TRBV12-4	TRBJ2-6	CASSLGASGLPGANVLTF
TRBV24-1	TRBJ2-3	CATSDALGQNPDTQYF
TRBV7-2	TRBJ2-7	CASSWTSGPSYEQYF
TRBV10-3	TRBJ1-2	CAISESSHGYTF
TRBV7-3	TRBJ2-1	CASSKELAGGCNEQFF